These 15 T cell receptor beta chains came from one sample sequenced in a study of T cell responses to AZD1222 COVID-19 vaccine. Method: immunoSEQ multiplex PCR; TCRdb's copy keeps in-frame clones and lacks some. The sample includes fewer than 100,000 clones, roughly 90% seen only once; the top ten take approximately 1.4%. Sequencing was performed on peripheral blood, taken 28 days after the second AZD1222 dose. The receptors stem from an adult who received the AZD1222 COVID-19 vaccine.

The chain combines TRBV12-3 or TRBV12-4 with TRBJ2-4, with D unclear. Trimming took 2 bases from V and 12 from J, leaving 8 bases between them. The CDR3 has 11 residues. The CDR3 nucleotides read TGTGCCAGCAGTTTAAGGGATACTCAGTACTTC. Protein product: CASSLRDTQYF.

The gene calls are TRBV7-8 and TRBJ1-5, with a weak D call TRBD1 (5 bases). This CDR3 has 13 residues. CDR1 and CDR2 from the germline V gene are SGHVS and FQNEAQ. V lost 2 bases to trimming and J lost 9 bases, with 11 bases between them. CDR3 in amino acids: CASSLTGRGPQHF. CDR3 DNA: TGTGCCAGCAGCTTAACGGGGCGGGGGCCCCAGCATTTT.

V is TRBV2 and J is TRBJ1-5; a weak D match, TRBD1 (5 bases). Germline CDR1 SNHLY, CDR2 FYNNEI. The length of the CDR3 is 18 residues. V gave up 1 base and J gave up 6 bases, with 22 bases separating them. CDR3 residues: CASSEGQAYRSLGQPQHF. In DNA, the CDR3 is TGTGCCAGCAGTGAAGGCCAGGCCTACAGGTCTTTAGGTCAGCCCCAGCATTTT.

The rearrangement links TRBV5-4 to TRBJ1-2, with 9 bases identical to TRBD1. The ends lost 0 bases at V and 0 bases at J; junction bases unmatched: 3. Germline loops: CDR1 SGHNT, CDR2 YYREEE (reference sequence). CDR3 length: 16 residues. The CDR3 sequence: CASSLGQGVANYGYTF. CDR3 DNA: TGTGCCAGCAGCTTGGGACAGGGGGTTGCTAACTATGGCTACACCTTC. The complete variable domain, with remaining parts taken from reference TRBV5-4 and TRBJ1-2, reads ETGVTQSPTHLIKTRGQQVTLRCSSQSGHNTVSWYQQALGQGPQFIFQYYREEENGRGNFPPRFSGLQFPNYSSELNVNALELDDSALYLCASSLGQGVANYGYTFGSGTRLTVV.

The chain recombines TRBV5-5 with TRBJ1-6, with 9 positions matching TRBD1. The V gene end was trimmed by 4 bases and the J gene end by 7 bases; junction bases not matched to a gene: 3. The germline gives CDR1 SGHKS, CDR2 YYEKEE (reference sequence). This CDR3 has 14 amino acids. The CDR3 DNA follows: TGTGCCAGCAGCGGGGGACAGGGAAATTCACCCCTCCACTTT. Translated, it gives CASSGGQGNSPLHF.

V usage is TRBV28 and J usage is TRBJ1-2, with 7 positions matching TRBD1. Germline assignment: CDR1 MDHEN and CDR2 SYDVKM. The CDR3 is 11 amino acids. After removal of 6 bases from V and 8 bases from J, the junction contained 3 bases not matched to a gene. CDR3 nucleotide sequence: TGTGCCAGCAGCGACAGGGTCGGCTACACCTTC. Translating it yields CASSDRVGYTF.

The V and J genes are TRBV30 and TRBJ2-1; no reliable D call. Trimming pared 4 bases from V and 7 bases from J, leaving 11 bases between. The germline CDR1 and CDR2 sequences are GTSNPN and SVGIG (reference sequence). The CDR3 covers 12 residues. The CDR3 DNA sequence: TGTGCCTGGACTCTCGCCTCAAATGAGCAGTTCTTC. This sequence encodes CAWTLASNEQFF.

V gene TRBV7-2 combines with J gene TRBJ2-3; perhaps TRBD1 as D (6 bases). The germline V gene encodes CDR1 SGHTA and CDR2 FQGNSA. Between the trimmed V and J ends, which lost 5 bases and 6 bases, there was a span of 6 bases. The CDR3 runs to 11 residues. The chain's CDR3 is CASSQGDTQYF. The CDR3 bases are TGTGCCAGCAGCCAGGGGGATACGCAGTATTTT.

The CDR3 DNA reads as TGTGCCAGCAGTTACTCAATGGGGGTGCCCACAGATACGCAGTATTTT. Translated, it gives CASSYSMGVPTDTQYF. The genes are TRBV6-5 and TRBJ2-3; tentatively, D is TRBD1 or TRBD2 (5 bases each). This CDR3 is 16 amino acids long. Deletions cut 0 bases from V and 2 bases from J, with 12 bases between. Germline V CDR1 and CDR2: MNHEY, SVGAGI.

The chain is built from TRBV10-3 and TRBJ1-6; no reliable D call. Germline lookup yields CDR1 ENHRY and CDR2 SYGVKD. The CDR3 loop spans 14 amino acids. The V and J ends lost 2 bases and 7 bases respectively, with 9 bases between them. The CDR3 nucleotides read TGTGCCATCAGTGAGGTCGGTCAGAATTCACCCCTCCACTTT. It codes for CAISEVGQNSPLHF.

The chain combines TRBV6-1 with TRBJ1-1; D is uncertain. The CDR3 runs to 12 residues. From germline, CDR1 is MNHNS and CDR2 SASEGT. V lost 2 bases and J 9 bases, leaving 10 bases between the germline ends. The CDR3 loop reads CASSERLRKAFF. In DNA, the CDR3 is TGTGCCAGCAGTGAAAGATTGAGAAAAGCTTTCTTT.

This chain uses TRBV27 with TRBJ2-1; a possible D gene is TRBD1 (5 bases). The germline CDR1 and CDR2 sequences are MNHEY and SMNVEV (reference sequence). This CDR3 spans 14 amino acids. V lost 7 bases and J lost 4, with 14 bases in between. The chain's CDR3 is CASNTGTRYNEQFF. The CDR3 coding sequence is TGTGCCAGCAACACAGGAACCCGATACAATGAGCAGTTCTTC.

This chain uses TRBV7-3 with TRBJ2-5, with D maybe TRBD2 (5 bases). Germline loops: CDR1 SGHTA, CDR2 FQGTGA. The CDR3 has 15 residues. V lost 5 bases and J lost 4, with 17 bases in between. The CDR3 loop is CASSPGAGITETQYF. The CDR3 nucleotides are TGTGCCAGCAGCCCGGGCGCCGGGATAACAGAGACCCAGTACTTC.

The rearrangement uses TRBV27 and TRBJ2-7; TRBD2 might be the D (5 bases). Trimming left V 5 bases short and J 2 bases short, with 13 bases between. This CDR3 is 14 amino acids long. CDR1 MNHEY and CDR2 SMNVEV come from the germline V gene (reference sequence). The chain's CDR3 is CASSLAGPAYEQYF. CDR3 in DNA: TGTGCCAGCAGTCTAGCAGGCCCAGCCTACGAGCAGTACTTC.

This chain joins TRBV28 and TRBJ1-2, with D unclear. Trimming took 1 base from V and 7 from J, leaving 19 bases between them. Looked up from germline, CDR1 is MDHEN and CDR2 is SYDVKM. The CDR3 consists of 16 residues. CDR3 loop: CASSLYGPDRRGGYTF. CDR3 DNA sequence: TGTGCCAGCAGTTTATACGGGCCGGATCGCCGTGGTGGCTACACCTTC.